Below are 12 T cell receptor beta chains sequenced from a single sample in a study of blood T cell repertoires in COVID-19. Only in-frame clones appear in the TCRdb table, and some are missing; sequencing was by immunoSEQ multiplex PCR. The repertoire consists of 150,000 to 200,000 clones, with roughly 80% occurring once and the leading ten covering approximately 4.7%. Source material: PBMCs or T cells enriched from blood (not recorded which). Receptors originate from a woman between 45 and 65 years old who had recovered from COVID-19.

The chain has TRBV7-9 and TRBJ1-5; D unclear. The germline V and J ends were trimmed by 1 base and 3 bases, with 10 bases remaining between them. Germline CDR1 is SEHNR and CDR2 is FQNEAQ (reference sequence). CDR3 size: 15 residues. In DNA, the CDR3 is TGTGCCAGCAGCTTAGGTAACTCAATCAATCAGCCCCAGCATTTT. This translates into CASSLGNSINQPQHF.

The genes are TRBV7-2 and TRBJ1-1; 7 bases are shared with TRBD1. Germline V gene sequence: CDR1 SGHTA, CDR2 FQGNSA. The CDR3 covers 15 residues. V was pared by 3 bases and J by 0 bases, with 4 bases of the junction left unmatched. The CDR3 loop reads CASSLTDRLNTEAFF. The CDR3 nucleotides read TGTGCCAGCAGCTTGACGGACAGGCTGAACACTGAAGCTTTCTTT. Supplemented by reference TRBV7-2 and TRBJ1-1, the full variable domain reads GAGVSQSPSNKVTEKGKDVELRCDPISGHTALYWYRQSLGQGLEFLIYFQGNSAPDKSGLPSDRFSAERTGGSVSTLTIQRTQQEDSAVYLCASSLTDRLNTEAFFGQGTRLTVV.

This sequence joins TRBV5-1 and TRBJ2-3; 8 bases line up with TRBD1. The germline CDR1 and CDR2 sequences are SGHRS and YFSETQ. The junction had 3 bases not matched to a gene; V was cut back by 3 bases and J by 3 bases. CDR3 length: 14 residues. CDR3 residues: CASSSGQVTDTQYF. The CDR3 DNA sequence: TGCGCCAGCAGCTCGGGACAGGTAACAGATACGCAGTATTTT.

The J gene is TRBJ1-5, the V gene TRBV28, with D maybe TRBD1 (5 bases). The germline V gene encodes CDR1 MDHEN and CDR2 SYDVKM. V lost 7 bases to trimming and J lost 6 bases, with 16 bases between them. There are 14 residues in the CDR3. CDR3 protein: CASIHSGVSQPQHF. CDR3 DNA sequence: TGTGCCAGCATTCACTCGGGGGTCAGTCAGCCCCAGCATTTT. The full variable domain, in which reference TRBV28 and TRBJ1-5 provide the parts outside the CDR3, is DVKVTQSSRYLVKRTGEKVFLECVQDMDHENMFWYRQDPGLGLRLIYFSYDVKMKEKGDIPEGYSVSREKKERFSLILESASTNQTSMYLCASIHSGVSQPQHFGDGTRLSIL.

The chain combines TRBV4-3 with TRBJ1-2; D remains unclear. Germline-derived CDR1 and CDR2 are LGHNA and YSLEER. The V end lost 0 bases, the J end lost 6 bases, and 14 bases lay between the germline ends. There are 15 residues in the CDR3. CDR3 nucleotide sequence: TGCGCCAGCAGCCAAGAAAGCTTTGAATCGGATGGCTACACCTTC. Translated: CASSQESFESDGYTF.

The rearrangement uses TRBV27 and TRBJ1-1, with D possibly being TRBD1 (5 bases). CDR3 length: 16 residues. The V and J ends lost 2 bases and 1 base respectively, with 14 bases between them. Per the germline V gene, CDR1 is MNHEY and CDR2 is SMNVEV (reference sequence). The CDR3 nucleotides are TGTGCCAGCAGTTTAAGGGCAGGGCTATCGAACACTGAAGCTTTCTTT. Translated, it gives CASSLRAGLSNTEAFF.

This clone was observed a few times. This rearrangement joins TRBV21-1 to TRBJ2-7; TRBD2, as called in the table, went unchecked against the DNA. TRBV21-1 is labeled a pseudogene. The CDR3 is 15 amino acids. Here the CDR3 DNA reads TGTGCCAGCCCGAGAGGCCTAGCGGGGGCCTACGAGCAGTACGTC. It specifies CASPRGLAGAYEQYV.

This clone was seen just once. The CDR3 sequence: CASSVPGQGYSNQPQHF. The CDR3 coding sequence is TGTGCCAGCAGTGTACCAGGACAGGGGTATAGCAATCAGCCCCAGCATTTT. The gene calls are TRBV28 and TRBJ1-5; 9 nucleotides align to TRBD1. Germline values: CDR1 MDHEN, CDR2 SYDVKM. There are 17 residues in the CDR3. V was pared by 5 bases and J by 0 bases, with 8 bases of the junction left unmatched.

This clone was detected a few times. The chain couples TRBV5-1 to TRBJ2-4; 8 positions match TRBD1. The trim removed 0 bases at V and 6 bases at J, leaving 5 bases unmatched. The germline V gene has CDR1 SGHRS and CDR2 YFSETQ. The CDR3 has 15 amino acids. CDR3 in DNA: TGCGCCAGCAGCTTGGTAGGACAGGGATTAAACATTCAGTACTTC. This gives the protein CASSLVGQGLNIQYF.

V gene TRBV29-1 combines with J gene TRBJ1-1, with D possibly TRBD1 on 5 matching bases. The germline CDR1 and CDR2 sequences are SQVTM and ANQGSEA. V was trimmed by 4 bases and J by 1 base, leaving 19 bases between them. The CDR3 runs 16 residues. The CDR3 bases are TGCAGCGTTGTTGGTATCCAGGGACTAGGGAACACTGAAGCTTTCTTT. Translated: CSVVGIQGLGNTEAFF.

The chain uses TRBV25-1 and TRBJ1-4; D not certain. The CDR3 sequence is 15 residues long. In germline, CDR1 is MGHDK, CDR2 SYGVNS. V gave up 3 bases and J gave up 7 bases, with 15 bases separating them. The CDR3 loop is CASSDFRAAGEKLFF. The CDR3 nucleotides are TGTGCCAGCAGTGACTTCCGGGCCGCGGGTGAAAAACTGTTTTTT. Looking up the rest from reference TRBV25-1 and TRBJ1-4 gives the full variable domain: EADIYQTPRYLVIGTGKKITLECSQTMGHDKMYWYQQDPGMELHLIHYSYGVNSTEKGDLSSESTVSRIRTEHFPLTLESARPSHTSQYLCASSDFRAAGEKLFFGSGTQLSVL.

On this clone: The DNA is left out, because the CDR3 cannot be placed on it with certainty; the CDR3 is given as TCRdb lists it. This rearrangement joins TRBV6-5 to TRBJ2-4; the D call of TRBD1 is as the table states it, not checked on the DNA. The CDR3 is 15 residues long, ends included. Germline V gene lookup returns CDR1 MNHEY and CDR2 SVGAGI. The CDR3 protein is CASSSSDRVTNIQYF.